Each of the 16 T cell receptor beta chains below was sequenced from the same sample in a study of cytomegalovirus exposure and HLA in healthy donors. PCR primers comprised 60 Vbeta and 13 Jbeta primers. Here immunoSEQ multiplex PCR was the method, and the copy in TCRdb shows in-frame clones only, minus some. The data hold around 91,000 clones, with 86% observed a single time. The specimen sequenced was PBMCs. The receptors were sampled from a man aged 25 to 40 in good health and CMV-seropositive.

The count of this clone is one. This rearrangement joins TRBV4-1 to TRBJ2-7; 7 bases map to TRBD2. V lost 1 base, J lost 4 bases, and 7 bases stayed unmatched. This CDR3 region has 15 residues. The V gene's germline CDR1 is MGHRA and CDR2 YSYEKL. The DNA of the CDR3 is TGCGCCAGCAGCCAAGTAGGGAGGGGATCGTACGAGCAGTACTTC. It yields the protein CASSQVGRGSYEQYF.

The rearrangement links TRBV5-1 to TRBJ1-2; TRBD1 agrees at 9 bases. The CDR3 loop spans 16 amino acids. Trimming removed 4 bases from V and 4 bases from J; junction bases left unmatched: 11. Germline V gives CDR1 SGHRS, CDR2 YFSETQ. CDR3 bases: TGCGCCAGCAGCCAAGCTTCCGGGACAGGGCGCTATGGCTACACCTTC. This codes for CASSQASGTGRYGYTF. The whole variable domain, filled in from reference TRBV5-1 and TRBJ1-2, reads KAGVTQTPRYLIKTRGQQVTLSCSPISGHRSVSWYQQTPGQGLQFLFEYFSETQRNKGNFPGRFSGRQFSNSRSEMNVSTLELGDSALYLCASSQASGTGRYGYTFGSGTRLTVV.

The chain joins TRBV7-9 to TRBJ1-4; TRBD1 matches at 7 bases. V was clipped by 5 bases and J by 2 bases; unmatched bases: 14. The length of the CDR3 is 18 residues. In germline, CDR1 is SEHNR, CDR2 FQNEAQ (reference sequence). The CDR3 DNA reads as TGTGCCAGCAGCCCACGACACAGGGGCGGAGGCACTAATGAAAAACTGTTTTTT. Amino acid sequence: CASSPRHRGGGTNEKLFF.

The gene calls are TRBV2 and TRBJ2-7; 7 bases are a match to TRBD2. This CDR3 region has 14 residues. V lost 7 bases and J lost 2; bases outside the gene matches: 8. Germline CDR1 is SNHLY and CDR2 is FYNNEI. The DNA for the CDR3 is TGTGCCAGCATCCCGGGACTATCTACCTACGAGCAGTACTTC. Its translation: CASIPGLSTYEQYF.

This clone was observed once. This chain joins TRBV19 and TRBJ2-7, with D maybe TRBD1 (8 bases). The V end lost 4 bases, the J end lost 4 bases, and 20 bases lay between the germline ends. Germline V gene data show CDR1 as LNHDA and CDR2 as SQIVND (reference sequence). The CDR3 sequence is 16 residues long. The CDR3 sequence is CASSRRGGQEPYEQYF. The CDR3 DNA follows: TGTGCCAGTAGTAGGCGCGGGGGACAGGAACCTTACGAGCAGTACTTC.

The genes are TRBV28 and TRBJ2-5, with 7 bases identical to TRBD1. Trimming removed 2 bases from V and 7 bases from J; junction bases left unmatched: 7. CDR1 and CDR2 (germline): MDHEN, SYDVKM. The CDR3 is 14 amino acids. The CDR3: CASSLGQGDRTQYF. The CDR3 region has the DNA TGTGCCAGCAGTTTAGGGCAGGGGGACCGGACCCAGTACTTC.

The chain has TRBV2 and TRBJ2-1, with D possibly TRBD2 on 5 matching bases. Looked up from germline, CDR1 is SNHLY and CDR2 is FYNNEI. This CDR3 region has 14 residues. Trimming left V 6 bases short and J 2 bases short, with 11 bases between. The CDR3, as DNA: TGTGCCAGCAGAGATCGGGGAGCCTACAATGAGCAGTTCTTC. Residues: CASRDRGAYNEQFF.

The chain uses TRBV19 and TRBJ2-2; D might be TRBD1 (6 bases). This CDR3 region has 18 residues. Germline V gene lookup returns CDR1 LNHDA and CDR2 SQIVND (reference sequence). Trimming stripped 3 bases from V and 4 bases from J, with 21 bases between. CDR3 residues: CASSIWGLQGLSTGELFF. The CDR3 DNA reads TGTGCCAGTAGTATTTGGGGGTTACAGGGATTAAGCACCGGGGAGCTGTTTTTT.

V usage is TRBV30 and J usage is TRBJ2-1; TRBD2 is a possible D gene (8 bases). The CDR3 is 23 residues long. V was cut by 0 bases and J by 0 bases, with 33 bases left in between. Germline values: CDR1 GTSNPN, CDR2 SVGIG (reference sequence). DNA for the CDR3: TGTGCCTGGAGTGTGGTAGGGAGACAGGGTACTAGCGGACGAGACAGCTCCTACAATGAGCAGTTCTTC. This translates into CAWSVVGRQGTSGRDSSYNEQFF.

This clone was seen more than once but under ten times. This chain connects TRBV13 to TRBJ2-7, with TRBD2 as a possible D gene (5 bases). Germline CDR1 and CDR2: PRHDT and FYEKMQ (reference sequence). This CDR3 comprises 15 residues. Trimming stripped 5 bases from V and 0 bases from J, with 14 bases between. The CDR3 is CASSPRTGNSYEQYF. The CDR3 nucleotides are TGTGCCAGCAGCCCCCGGACGGGGAACTCCTACGAGCAGTACTTC.

This sequence joins TRBV5-5 and TRBJ2-7; tentatively, D is TRBD1 (6 bases). Trimming left V 4 bases short and J 2 bases short, with 13 bases between. The CDR3 runs to 14 residues. Germline V gives CDR1 SGHKS, CDR2 YYEKEE (reference sequence). As DNA, the CDR3 is TGTGCCAGCAGCCTCTACGGGACACCCTACGAGCAGTACTTC. Translated, it gives CASSLYGTPYEQYF.

The V call is TRBV15, the J call TRBJ2-7; D remains unclear. V gave up 0 bases and J gave up 4 bases, with 7 bases separating them. The CDR3 is 13 residues long. Per the germline V gene, CDR1 is LNHNV and CDR2 is YYDKDF (reference sequence). The CDR3 here is CATSRDNTYEQYF. CDR3 nucleotides: TGTGCCACCAGCAGAGATAACACATACGAGCAGTACTTC.

The chain recombines TRBV4-1 with TRBJ2-7; 15 positions agree with TRBD2. The CDR3 is made up of 19 amino acids. Germline loops: CDR1 MGHRA, CDR2 YSYEKL. With 3 bases clipped from V and 0 bases from J, the junction kept 9 bases outside the gene matches. CDR3: CASSQPPGLAGGSSYEQYF. In nucleotides, the CDR3 is TGCGCCAGCAGCCAGCCCCCGGGACTAGCGGGAGGTAGCTCCTACGAGCAGTACTTC.

The chain links TRBV13 to TRBJ1-3; no definite D call. Deletions cut 5 bases from V and 4 bases from J, with 3 bases between. The CDR3 spans 11 residues. The V gene's germline CDR1 is PRHDT and CDR2 FYEKMQ (reference sequence). The CDR3 region has the DNA TGTGCCAGCAGCCAGGGAAACACCATATATTTT. It yields the protein CASSQGNTIYF.

The chain recombines TRBV18 with TRBJ1-5; 7 bases match TRBD1. V lost 5 bases, J lost 0 bases, and 10 bases stayed unmatched. CDR1 and CDR2 from the germline V gene are KGHSH and LQKENI. This CDR3 is built from 17 residues. CDR3 DNA sequence: TGTGCCAGCTCAGCCATCCGGGACAGCGATAGCAATCAGCCCCAGCATTTT. Amino acids: CASSAIRDSDSNQPQHF.

The gene calls are TRBV19 and TRBJ1-5, with TRBD1 matching 9 bases. Trimming cost V 5 bases and J 5 bases; bases outside gene matches: 7. Germline CDR1 LNHDA, CDR2 SQIVND (reference sequence). The CDR3 totals 15 residues. The CDR3 here is CASSPGQGGHQPQHF. CDR3 coding DNA: TGTGCCAGTAGTCCGGGACAGGGTGGTCATCAGCCCCAGCATTTT.